A selection of T cell receptor beta chains follows, all from one sample in a study of CD8 T cells in ankylosing spondylitis. Via MiXCR, TCRdb re-called the 5' RACE reads, giving one row per CDR3 protein. The data show approximately 300,000 distinct CDR3 sequences, with about a fifth seen just once and 3% to 4% held by the top ten. The sample was blood, either unsorted or a sorted T cell fraction (not recorded which). The receptors stem from a female donor with ankylosing spondylitis or in good health (not recorded which). CDR3s include the opening cysteine and the closing phenylalanine or tryptophan. The D gene is left open where the match is weak. Size tells how often a clone was seen (once, few, many) or the class of an expanded clone, and some rows leave it out.

clone_size,v_call,j_call,d_call,cdr3_nt,cdr3_aa
few,TRBV7-2,TRBJ2-1,TRBD2,TGTGCCAGCAGATGGACTAGCGGGATGTACAATGAGCAGTTCTTC,CASRWTSGMYNEQFF
.,TRBV6-5,TRBJ1-6,.,TGTGCCAGCAGTTACAACCAGGGCTCACCCCTCCACTTT,CASSYNQGSPLHF
.,TRBV7-8,TRBJ2-7,TRBD2,TGTGCCAGCACCAAATGGGCTAGCGGGAGGTCCTACGAGCAGTACTTC,CASTKWASGRSYEQYF
.,TRBV6-1,TRBJ2-3,TRBD2,TGTGCCAGCAGACCCTTACTAGCGGGAGTGGGGACAGATACGCAGTATTTT,CASRPLLAGVGTDTQYF
few,TRBV5-1,TRBJ2-5,.,TGCGCCAGCAGCTTGGGGTTGGGGCGTGAGACCCAGTACTTC,CASSLGLGRETQYF
few,TRBV5-1,TRBJ2-1,TRBD2,TGCGCCAGCAGCTTTCCTCCCGGGACTAGCGTCTACAATGAGCAGTTCTTC,CASSFPPGTSVYNEQFF
.,TRBV5-6,TRBJ2-5,TRBD2,TGTGCCAGCAGCGAGATACTAGCGGGAGGGGAGACCCAGTACTTC,CASSEILAGGETQYF
.,TRBV20-1,TRBJ2-1,TRBD2,TGCAGTGCACATCATATTAGCGGGAGAGGGAATGAGCAGTTCTTC,CSAHHISGRGNEQFF
.,TRBV7-7,TRBJ1-5,.,TGTGCCAGCAGCTTAGCTCCGGGGGGGAGCAATCAGCCCCAGCATTTT,CASSLAPGGSNQPQHF
many,TRBV29-1,TRBJ2-3,.,TGCAGCGCCTGGACCCAAACGGCTACAGATACGCAGTATTTT,CSAWTQTATDTQYF
many,TRBV12-3/TRBV12-4,TRBJ2-1,TRBD1,TGTGCCAGCAGTCCGGACAGGGTTCCTGAGCAGTTCTTC,CASSPDRVPEQFF
.,TRBV5-1,TRBJ2-5,TRBD1,TGCGCCAGCAGCTGGACAGGCCGAGAGACCCAGTACTTC,CASSWTGRETQYF
.,TRBV6-5,TRBJ2-3,TRBD2,TGTGCCAGCAGTTCTGGGACTAGCGGGGGGTATACGCAGTATTTT,CASSSGTSGGYTQYF
few,TRBV7-2,TRBJ2-5,TRBD2,TGTGCCAGCAGCTTAATCGGACTAGCGGAGTACCAAGAGACCCAGTACTTC,CASSLIGLAEYQETQYF
.,TRBV6-1,TRBJ2-3,TRBD2,TGTGCCAGCAGTGTAGCGGGAGGGCCGGGGGATACGCAGTATTTT,CASSVAGGPGDTQYF
few,TRBV20-1,TRBJ2-4,TRBD2,TGCAGTGCCTTGGGACTAGCGAGAAACATTCAGTACTTC,CSALGLARNIQYF
few,TRBV12-3/TRBV12-4,TRBJ2-1,TRBD2,TGTGCCAGCAGTTTAGCATTGGCTAGCGGGGACAATGAGCAGTTCTTC,CASSLALASGDNEQFF
.,TRBV20-1,TRBJ2-3,.,TGCAGTGCTCCGGACTTAGGAGCTACGCAGTATTTT,CSAPDLGATQYF
.,TRBV10-3,TRBJ2-1,.,TGTGCCCTACTAGCAGAATCGTACAATGAGCAGTTCTTC,CALLAESYNEQFF
.,TRBV7-8,TRBJ2-2,.,TGTGCCAGCAGCTTAGTGGGGAGACACACCGGGGAGCTGTTTTTT,CASSLVGRHTGELFF
.,TRBV7-2,TRBJ2-7,.,TGTGCCAGCAGCTCACAGCAGGGCCTCGAGCAGTACTTC,CASSSQQGLEQYF
.,TRBV12-3/TRBV12-4,TRBJ2-2,.,TGTGCCAGCAGTTTGGCTAGGAGGGCCGGGGAGCTGTTTTTT,CASSLARRAGELFF
few,TRBV12-3/TRBV12-4,TRBJ2-1,.,TGTGCCAGCAGTTTATGGAGGCCGCCTCACAATGAGCAGTTCTTC,CASSLWRPPHNEQFF
few,TRBV4-2,TRBJ2-3,.,TGTGCCAGCAGCCTCGGGACACTAGCACCCACAGATACGCAGTATTTT,CASSLGTLAPTDTQYF
many,TRBV5-6,TRBJ2-7,.,TGTGCCAGCAGCTTGTCCGATTACGAGCAGTACTTC,CASSLSDYEQYF
few,TRBV10-3,TRBJ2-6,.,TGTGCCACCACCGAGGAGGTGAGGGCCAACGTCCTGACTTTC,CATTEEVRANVLTF
few,TRBV28,TRBJ1-1,.,TGTGCCAGCAGGAAGGAGATGAACACTGAAGCTTTCTTT,CASRKEMNTEAFF
.,TRBV3-1,TRBJ2-7,.,TGTGCCAGCAGCCAAGATCGCGGCTCCTACGAGCAGTACTTC,CASSQDRGSYEQYF
many,TRBV7-2,TRBJ2-3,TRBD2,TGTGCCAGCAGCCCCGGACTAGCCGTAGATACGCAGTATTTT,CASSPGLAVDTQYF
.,TRBV20-1,TRBJ2-1,TRBD2,TGCAGTGCCCCAGACATGGGACTAGCGGGAATCCGGTACAATGAGCAGTTCTTC,CSAPDMGLAGIRYNEQFF
few,TRBV20-1,TRBJ2-5,TRBD2,TGCAGTGCTCGCGCGGGACTAGCGGTCCAAGAGACCCAGTACTTC,CSARAGLAVQETQYF
.,TRBV6-5,TRBJ2-1,TRBD2,TGTGCCAGCAGTTACTCCCTAGCGGGAGGGCATTACAATGAGCAGTTCTTC,CASSYSLAGGHYNEQFF
many,TRBV29-1,TRBJ2-7,TRBD1,TGCAGCGTGGGAAAGACAGGGGACGAGCAGTACTTC,CSVGKTGDEQYF
.,TRBV5-1,TRBJ2-1,TRBD2,TGCGCCAGCAGCTTGGTCAAGACGGGACTAGGGGCCAATGAGCAGTTCTTC,CASSLVKTGLGANEQFF
few,TRBV27,TRBJ2-3,TRBD2,TGTGCCAGCAGTTCCCGCGCTCGGACTAGCGGGGCAGATACGCAGTATTTT,CASSSRARTSGADTQYF
few,TRBV7-2,TRBJ2-1,.,TGTGCCAGCAGCTTAGGCCCCTCCAATGAGCAGTTCTTC,CASSLGPSNEQFF
.,TRBV19,TRBJ2-7,.,TGTGCCAGTATGGGGAGAGGAACTTCAGACGAGCAGTACTTC,CASMGRGTSDEQYF
many,TRBV20-1,TRBJ2-5,TRBD1,TGCAGTGCGCCAAACAGGGGGTACCAAGAGACCCAGTACTTC,CSAPNRGYQETQYF
.,TRBV4-3,TRBJ2-3,.,TGCGCCAGCAGCCAAGAGGGGCGACAGTCAGCGGATACGCAGTATTTT,CASSQEGRQSADTQYF
few,TRBV29-1,TRBJ1-3,.,TGCAGCGTTGCGGGGGGGGTACCTGGAAACACCATATATTTT,CSVAGGVPGNTIYF
once,TRBV28,TRBJ1-5,.,TGTGCCAGCTATCGGACCCCTCAGCCCCAGCATTTT,CASYRTPQPQHF
many,TRBV20-1,TRBJ2-1,.,TGCAGTGCTTCCACCGGGACGAAGAATGAGCAGTTCTTC,CSASTGTKNEQFF
once,TRBV28,TRBJ2-7,TRBD2,TGTGCCAGCAGTCACCCTAGCGGGAGAATCAACGAGCAGTACTTC,CASSHPSGRINEQYF
few,TRBV7-6,TRBJ2-5,.,TGTGCCAGCAGCCCCTCGGGTCGACGCCAAGAGACCCAGTACTTC,CASSPSGRRQETQYF
many,TRBV25-1,TRBJ2-1,.,TGTGCCAGCAGTGACGGGGTGGGTGAGCAGTTCTTC,CASSDGVGEQFF
few,TRBV12-3/TRBV12-4,TRBJ2-1,TRBD1,TGTGCCAGCAGTTGGGACAGGGAAGTCGGTGAGCAGTTCTTC,CASSWDREVGEQFF
many,TRBV12-5,TRBJ2-7,.,TGTGCTAGTGGTTTGACAGGCAATACCTACGAGCAGTACTTC,CASGLTGNTYEQYF
.,TRBV10-3,TRBJ2-3,.,TGTGCCATCGCCGGAAAGCGAAGCACAGATACGCAGTATTTT,CAIAGKRSTDTQYF
.,TRBV3-1,TRBJ1-1,.,TGTGCCAGCAGCCCGGGACGGCTTGAAGCTTTCTTT,CASSPGRLEAFF
.,TRBV7-6,TRBJ2-6,.,TGTGCCAGCACCATGGGCTCTGGGGCCAACGTCCTGACTTTC,CASTMGSGANVLTF
few,TRBV27,TRBJ1-6,.,TGTGCCAGCAGCCCGGTCTTGGATTCACCCCTCCACTTT,CASSPVLDSPLHF
few,TRBV7-7,TRBJ2-7,.,TGTGCTAGCACACACCTAATCCGGCAGTACTTC,CASTHLIRQYF
.,TRBV11-3,TRBJ2-1,.,TGTGCCAGCAGCATCGAACGCTACAATGAGCAGTTCTTC,CASSIERYNEQFF